A selection of T cell receptor beta chains follows, all from one sample in a study of CXCR3-negative and CXCR3-positive naive CD8 T cells. TCRdb re-called the 5' RACE reads; one entry per CDR3 protein, DNA not given. This repertoire comprises 45,000 to 55,000 distinct CDR3 sequences; its ten largest clones make up 15%. The sequencing input was memory CD8+ T cells from blood. The receptors shown here come from a human donor in good health. Some clones in this sample may be carry-over from other donors' samples. CDR3s include the opening cysteine and the closing phenylalanine or tryptophan. Some rows mark clone size as missing; the rest say once, few, many or name a class of expanded clone.

size: .; J: TRBJ2-1; V: TRBV29-1; CDR3: CSVEGPGTGTKYNEQFF
size: .; J: TRBJ2-7; V: TRBV20-1; CDR3: CSAATSGGPYEQYF
size: medium-sized; J: TRBJ2-5; V: TRBV7-8; CDR3: CASSLRGGSGETQYF
size: .; J: TRBJ2-2; V: TRBV7-6; CDR3: CASNTGLTGNTGELFF
size: .; J: TRBJ2-7; V: TRBV4-3; CDR3: CASSQDVEGFYEQYF
size: .; J: TRBJ2-5; V: TRBV23-1; CDR3: CASSHRGRERETQYF
size: .; J: TRBJ1-1; V: TRBV6-6; CDR3: CASSPTTGSQRRGMNTEAFF
size: .; J: TRBJ1-2; V: TRBV12-3/TRBV12-4; CDR3: CASSSLPWDMESYTF
size: .; J: TRBJ2-7; V: TRBV20-1; CDR3: CSAHFSGLSYEQYF
size: .; J: TRBJ2-2; V: TRBV28; CDR3: CASSFTRTGELFF
size: medium-sized; J: TRBJ2-7; V: TRBV27; CDR3: CASSLSAGVYEQYF
size: .; J: TRBJ1-1; V: TRBV7-3; CDR3: CASSLNRGLNTEAFF
size: .; J: TRBJ1-5; V: TRBV7-3; CDR3: CASSPNARTSPYSNQPQHF
size: .; J: TRBJ2-7; V: TRBV13; CDR3: CASSFTSTGKSYEQYF
size: .; J: TRBJ2-5; V: TRBV15; CDR3: CATSRDRAYQETQYF
size: .; J: TRBJ2-5; V: TRBV28; CDR3: CASSSFSDFQETQYF
size: .; J: TRBJ2-3; V: TRBV7-6; CDR3: CASSLAYGTDTQYF
size: .; J: TRBJ1-1; V: TRBV29-1; CDR3: CSVEEGTYTEAFF
size: .; J: TRBJ2-7; V: TRBV7-9; CDR3: CASSLDYRDEQYF
size: .; J: TRBJ2-3; V: TRBV4-2; CDR3: CASSQVGAEGDTQYF
size: .; J: TRBJ2-1; V: TRBV13; CDR3: CASSLLDGTSGNNEQFF
size: .; J: TRBJ2-2; V: TRBV7-8; CDR3: CASSPTENPSPGELFF
size: .; J: TRBJ2-1; V: TRBV29-1; CDR3: CSVVAGGNEQFF
size: .; J: TRBJ2-2; V: TRBV8-2; CDR3: CGDRGRLNTGELFF
size: .; J: TRBJ1-1; V: TRBV12-3/TRBV12-4; CDR3: CASSLELGLREAFF
size: .; J: TRBJ2-1; V: TRBV7-8; CDR3: CASSLVGLADNEQFF
size: .; J: TRBJ2-2; V: TRBV20-1; CDR3: CSARDIRGQTGELFF
size: .; J: TRBJ2-7; V: TRBV20-1; CDR3: CSAREGGPYEQYF
size: .; J: TRBJ1-1; V: TRBV19; CDR3: CASTWESGLNTEAFF
size: .; J: TRBJ1-1; V: TRBV29-1; CDR3: CSVVRTVMNTEAFF
size: .; J: TRBJ1-1; V: TRBV5-1; CDR3: CASSLSGYEAFF
size: .; J: TRBJ2-3; V: TRBV12-3/TRBV12-4; CDR3: CASSQTSGSSDTQYF
size: .; J: TRBJ1-2; V: TRBV4-1; CDR3: CASSQEVAANYGYTF
size: .; J: TRBJ2-3; V: TRBV10-3; CDR3: CAISEPLTVSTDTQYF
size: .; J: TRBJ2-7; V: TRBV7-2; CDR3: CASSWDSSYEQYF
size: .; J: TRBJ1-3; V: TRBV7-9; CDR3: CASRRGTEAGNTIYF
size: .; J: TRBJ2-7; V: TRBV29-1; CDR3: CSVGDPVGPYEQYF
size: .; J: TRBJ1-6; V: TRBV21-1; CDR3: CASSKVGGAINSPLHF
size: .; J: TRBJ2-7; V: TRBV29-1; CDR3: CSVEVSGTGNYEQYF
size: .; J: TRBJ2-1; V: TRBV6-4; CDR3: CASSSGQGGDEQFF
size: .; J: TRBJ1-2; V: TRBV29-1; CDR3: CSVATGGAFGYTF
size: .; J: TRBJ2-2; V: TRBV29-1; CDR3: CSVVGRGTGELFF
size: .; J: TRBJ2-6; V: TRBV9; CDR3: CASSVAPGANVLTF
size: .; J: TRBJ2-7; V: TRBV21-1; CDR3: CASSQNGEQYF
size: .; J: TRBJ2-1; V: TRBV7-3; CDR3: CASSLGNEQFF
size: .; J: TRBJ2-7; V: TRBV5-1; CDR3: CASSAYGTPSPEQYF
size: .; J: TRBJ2-7; V: TRBV6-6; CDR3: CATNKGEFYEQYF
size: .; J: TRBJ1-4; V: TRBV28; CDR3: CASSFQGRGEKLFF
size: .; J: TRBJ2-7; V: TRBV5-1; CDR3: CASSLEAPGGVLLDEQYF
size: medium-sized; J: TRBJ2-2; V: TRBV6-4; CDR3: CASSASGVTGELFF
size: .; J: TRBJ2-6; V: TRBV6-2/TRBV6-3; CDR3: CASSRDSGANVLTF